This T cell receptor beta chain was captured by sequencing in a study of identical twins. This clonotype has a count of ten or more. CDR1 is SQVTM, CDR2 ANQGSEA, per germline. Trimming removed 6 bases from V and 3 bases from J, with 17 bases in between. There are 14 residues in the CDR3. One entry per CDR3 protein, called by TCRdb with MiXCR from the 5' RACE reads. The table records 250,000 or so distinct CDR3 sequences, approximately 8.3% of them present only once. In addition, the sample was reused for a study of yellow fever vaccine responses in identical twins.

The specimen was CD8+ T cells sorted from blood. V is TRBV29-1 and J is TRBJ1-1; tentatively, D is TRBD1 (5 bases). The TCR was taken from a woman aged 18-35 years in good health. DNA for the CDR3: TGCAGCGTCGCCCACCCAGGGATTGACACTGAAGCTTTCTTT. As protein: CSVAHPGIDTEAFF.